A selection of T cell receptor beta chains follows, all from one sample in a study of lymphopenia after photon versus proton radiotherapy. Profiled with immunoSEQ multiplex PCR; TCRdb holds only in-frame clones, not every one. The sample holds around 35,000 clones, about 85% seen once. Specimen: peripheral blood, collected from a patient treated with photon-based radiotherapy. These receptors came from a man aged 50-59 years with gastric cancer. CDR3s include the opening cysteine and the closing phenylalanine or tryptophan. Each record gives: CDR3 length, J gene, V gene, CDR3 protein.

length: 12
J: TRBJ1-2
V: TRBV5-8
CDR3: CASSLQGYGYTF

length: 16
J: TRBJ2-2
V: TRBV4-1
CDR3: CASSQVGEMNTGELFF

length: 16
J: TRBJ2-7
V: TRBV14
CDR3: CASSHALGQGRYEQYF

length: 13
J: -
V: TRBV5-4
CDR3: CASSSQGLHEQYF

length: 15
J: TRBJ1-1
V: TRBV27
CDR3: CASSLEGRARGEAFF

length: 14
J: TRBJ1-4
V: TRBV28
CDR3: CASSHRTDLEKLFF

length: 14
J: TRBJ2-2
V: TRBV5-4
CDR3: CASRLGQNTGELFF

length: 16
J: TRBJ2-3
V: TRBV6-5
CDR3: CASSYKGRGRKDTQYF

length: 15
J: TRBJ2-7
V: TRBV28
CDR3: CASSFSPPEAGEQYF

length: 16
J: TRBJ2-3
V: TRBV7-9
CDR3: CASSHGDSLLTDTQYF

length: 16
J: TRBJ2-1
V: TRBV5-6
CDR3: CASSLRTSGSYNEQFF

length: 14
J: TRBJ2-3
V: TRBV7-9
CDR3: CASSAAGVGDTQYF

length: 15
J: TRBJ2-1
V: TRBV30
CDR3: CACHPGTGGYNEQFF

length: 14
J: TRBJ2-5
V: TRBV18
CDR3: CASSLNLGQETQYF

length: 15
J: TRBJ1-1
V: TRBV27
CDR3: CASSSFSGANTEAFF

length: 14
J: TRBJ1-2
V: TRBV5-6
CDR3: CASSPDTTNYGYTF

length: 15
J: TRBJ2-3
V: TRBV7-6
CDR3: CASSLTGISTDTQYF